These 10 T cell receptor beta chains originate from one sample sequenced in a study of T cell responses to AZD1222 COVID-19 vaccine. Some clones are missing from TCRdb's copy, which holds only in-frame ones; the method was immunoSEQ multiplex PCR. The table records 86,000 or so clones, 90% to 95% of them present only once. The input for sequencing was peripheral blood, taken 28 days after the second AZD1222 dose. These receptors were collected from an adult who received the AZD1222 COVID-19 vaccine.

The chain links TRBV3-1 (or the pseudogene TRBV3-2) to TRBJ1-1; no firm D call. The CDR3 length is 18 residues. V was trimmed by 4 bases and J by 1 base, leaving 22 bases between them. Germline V gene data show CDR1 as LGHDT and CDR2 as YNNKEL (reference sequence). As DNA, the CDR3 is TGTGCCAGCAGCCCCCTTGGCGCTCCGGGAGGGAGGAACACTGAAGCTTTCTTT. Its translation is CASSPLGAPGGRNTEAFF.

This rearrangement joins TRBV5-3 to TRBJ2-3, with unresolved D. TRBV5-3 is designated an ORF whose function remains uncertain. Trimming removed 4 bases from V and 3 bases from J, with 3 bases in between. CDR3 length equals 11 residues. The CDR3 nucleotides are TGTGCCAGAAGCCGGACAGATACGCAGTATTTT. Translating it yields CARSRTDTQYF.

The CDR3 bases are TGTGCCAGCAGCCTACTAGCGCTTACGCAGTATTTT. Its protein is CASSLLALTQYF. The chain carries TRBV28 and TRBJ2-3; 7 bases agree with TRBD2. Germline CDR1 and CDR2: MDHEN and SYDVKM. The CDR3 consists of 12 residues. The V and J ends lost 6 bases and 8 bases, in that order; junction bases with no gene match: 5.

The CDR3, as DNA: TGTGCCAGCAGCTTCCGGGTCACGGCCGGGGAGCTGTTTTTT. It encodes CASSFRVTAGELFF. This chain joins TRBV11-2 and TRBJ2-2; D gene uncertain. The CDR3 totals 14 residues. The germline CDR1 and CDR2 sequences are SGHAT and FQNNGV. Trimming removed 3 bases from V and 6 bases from J, with 11 bases in between.

The chain combines TRBV5-1 with TRBJ1-1, with TRBD1 matching over 11 bases. CDR1 is SGHRS, CDR2 YFSETQ, per germline. V was clipped by 4 bases and J by 1 base; unmatched bases: 9. The CDR3 totals 17 residues. The CDR3 nucleotides read TGCGCCAGCAGCGTAGGGACAGGGGGATTCAGGAACACTGAAGCTTTCTTT. Translating gives CASSVGTGGFRNTEAFF. Complete variable domain (other parts from reference TRBV5-1 and TRBJ1-1): KAGVTQTPRYLIKTRGQQVTLSCSPISGHRSVSWYQQTPGQGLQFLFEYFSETQRNKGNFPGRFSGRQFSNSRSEMNVSTLELGDSALYLCASSVGTGGFRNTEAFFGQGTRLTVV.

The chain carries TRBV7-9 and TRBJ2-7; 14 nucleotides agree with TRBD2. The CDR3 is made up of 16 amino acids. Germline V gene lookup returns CDR1 SEHNR and CDR2 FQNEAQ (reference sequence). V trimming: 10 bases; J trimming: 1 base; junction bases outside the gene matches: 9. The CDR3 DNA is TGTGCCACCCAACCTGGGACTAGCGGGAGTTCCTACGAGCAGTACTTC. Translation gives CATQPGTSGSSYEQYF.

The chain uses TRBV27 and TRBJ2-7; D is possibly TRBD1 or TRBD2 (5 bases each). The length of the CDR3 is 13 residues. V was pared by 5 bases and J by 0 bases, with 8 bases between. CDR1 and CDR2 (germline): MNHEY, SMNVEV (reference sequence). For the CDR3, the DNA is TGTGCCAGCAGTCGAGGGGTCTCCTACGAGCAGTACTTC. Encoded protein: CASSRGVSYEQYF.

The chain recombines TRBV7-3 with TRBJ2-1, with D possibly TRBD2 on 6 matching bases. Germline CDR1 and CDR2: SGHTA and FQGTGA. The CDR3 length is 16 residues. Deletions cut 4 bases from V and 0 bases from J, with 13 bases between. The chain's CDR3 is CASSSRGGISYNEQFF. The CDR3 nucleotides are TGTGCCAGCAGCTCAAGGGGCGGGATCTCCTACAATGAGCAGTTCTTC. Looking up the rest from reference TRBV7-3 and TRBJ2-1 gives the full variable domain: GAGVSQTPSNKVTEKGKYVELRCDPISGHTALYWYRQSLGQGPEFLIYFQGTGAADDSGLPNDRFFAVRPEGSVSTLKIQRTERGDSAVYLCASSSRGGISYNEQFFGPGTRLTVL.

This sequence joins TRBV5-8 and TRBJ1-5, with unresolved D. V lost 5 bases to trimming and J lost 6 bases, with 9 bases between them. The CDR3 has 12 residues. Per the germline V gene, CDR1 is SGHTS and CDR2 is YDEGEE. The CDR3 region is CASRSSSQPQHF. The CDR3 DNA follows: TGTGCCAGCAGGTCTAGTAGTCAGCCCCAGCATTTT.

The chain links TRBV5-8 to TRBJ2-7, with D possibly being TRBD2 (5 bases). The CDR3 contains 15 residues. Trimming pared 2 bases from V and 2 bases from J, leaving 14 bases between. CDR1 and CDR2 from the germline V gene are SGHTS and YDEGEE. The CDR3 sequence is CASSFGDQATYEQYF. Here the CDR3 DNA reads TGTGCCAGCAGCTTCGGGGATCAGGCTACCTACGAGCAGTACTTC.